This section outlines one TCR beta chain sequence together with its context. Here immunoSEQ multiplex PCR was the method, and the copy in TCRdb shows in-frame clones only, minus some. Of 380,000 or so clones detected, roughly four fifths appear once; the ten largest clones hold about 7.4%. The data belong to a study of Ad26.COV2.S vaccination and SARS-CoV-2 variants. With V trimmed by 10 bases and J by 7 bases, 9 bases remained unmatched. The germline gives CDR1 SGHDN, CDR2 FVKESK. The length of the CDR3 is 13 residues. The treatment: around 19 received Ad26.COV2.S at low or high dose, single or two shots; about 5 received placebo; per-sample allocation not given. At day 63 after the first vaccine or placebo injection, samples were drawn.

The clonotype originates from a person aged 18 to 65 who received the Ad26.COV2.S COVID-19 vaccine or a placebo. Sequencing used peripheral blood, obtained in a trial of Ad26.COV2.S vaccine versus placebo. V gene TRBV14 combines with J gene TRBJ2-1; TRBD2 matches 8 bases. CDR3 amino acids: CATGLAPGNEQFF. CDR3 nucleotides: TGTGCCACCGGACTAGCCCCGGGGAATGAGCAGTTCTTC.